This passage covers 26 T cell receptor beta chains from one sample sequenced in a study of blood T cell repertoires in COVID-19. The assay was immunoSEQ multiplex PCR, and TCRdb's table has in-frame clones only and misses some. The sample has approximately 250,000 clones, 84% seen once; the top ten hold around 9.1%. The sequenced material came from peripheral blood. The source is a human donor in a cohort sampled during active COVID-19.

This sequence joins TRBV4-1 and TRBJ2-3, with 8 bases matching TRBD2. Per germline, CDR1 MGHRA and CDR2 YSYEKL. The CDR3 consists of 16 residues. V shed 4 bases, J shed 1 base, and the junction held 7 bases outside the gene matches. CDR3 sequence: CASSLAGGAGTDTQYF. The DNA for the CDR3 is TGCGCCAGCAGCCTGGCCGGGGGGGCCGGCACAGATACGCAGTATTTT.

The chain uses TRBV6-6 and TRBJ2-7; D is uncertain. There are 15 residues in the CDR3. Germline CDR1 MNHNY, CDR2 SVGAGI (reference sequence). V was cut by 4 bases and J by 1 base, with 14 bases left in between. The CDR3 loop reads CASSSPGTTSYEQYF. The CDR3 coding sequence is TGTGCCAGCAGTTCCCCAGGAACAACTTCCTACGAGCAGTACTTC.

The chain is built from TRBV19 and TRBJ1-1; weak D call: TRBD1 (6 bases). V gave up 3 bases and J gave up 2 bases, with 16 bases separating them. The germline V gene has CDR1 LNHDA and CDR2 SQIVND (reference sequence). This CDR3 is 16 amino acids long. The chain's CDR3 is CASSIPRGAGNTEAFF. CDR3 DNA sequence: TGTGCCAGTAGTATCCCCCGGGGGGCAGGTAACACTGAAGCTTTCTTT.

In its sample, this clone was seen once. V and J are TRBV12-3 or TRBV12-4 and TRBJ2-1, with a possible D match to TRBD2 (6 bases). The CDR3 sequence is 13 residues long. V shed 4 bases and J shed 7 bases, with 11 bases lying between them. CDR3 amino acids: CASSWRRENEQFF. In DNA, the CDR3 is TGTGCCAGCAGTTGGAGGAGGGAAAATGAGCAGTTCTTC.

The V call is TRBV19, the J call TRBJ2-7, with 11 bases aligning to TRBD2. The CDR3 loop spans 18 amino acids. The ends lost 2 bases at V and 3 bases at J; junction bases unmatched: 12. CDR1 and CDR2 (germline): LNHDA, SQIVND (reference sequence). The CDR3 DNA reads as TGTGCCAGTAGTATAAGGAGGCTAGCGGGAGGACCAAACTACGAGCAGTACTTC. The encoded protein is CASSIRRLAGGPNYEQYF.

Worth noting for this clone: One end of the junction fails to match germline, which may point to a read error. CDR3: CASSQEGGPLGF. In DNA form, the CDR3 reads TGTGCCAGCAGCCAAGAGGGGGGGCCCCTCGGATTC. This rearrangement joins TRBV3-1 (or the pseudogene TRBV3-2) to TRBJ1-2; possible D gene TRBD1, 6 bases. This CDR3 contains 12 residues. CDR1 is LGHDT and CDR2 is YNNKEL in the germline V gene (reference sequence).

This clone was detected only a few times. The chain recombines TRBV27 with TRBJ1-2, with 7 bases lining up with TRBD1. The CDR3 runs to 13 residues. Germline values: CDR1 MNHEY, CDR2 SMNVEV (reference sequence). The ends lost 5 bases at V and 4 bases at J; junction bases unmatched: 4. CDR3 region: CASSPRGTYGYTF. CDR3 coding DNA: TGTGCCAGCAGTCCCAGGGGGACCTATGGCTACACCTTC.

The chain uses TRBV6-6 and TRBJ2-7, with 8 bases that match TRBD2. The CDR3 sequence is 15 residues long. Germline CDR1 MNHNY, CDR2 SVGAGI (reference sequence). Losses at the gene ends were 6 bases for V and 1 base for J; bases not matched to a gene: 8. The CDR3 nucleotides read TGTGCCAGCAGAAACGGGGGGACTAGTTCCTACGAGCAGTACTTC. Protein: CASRNGGTSSYEQYF.

The chain couples TRBV5-1 to TRBJ1-2; TRBD1 agrees at 7 bases. V dropped 0 bases and J dropped 14; count of bases not matched to a gene: 13. The CDR3 sequence is 14 residues long. Germline CDR1 and CDR2: SGHRS and YFSETQ. For the CDR3, the DNA is TGCGCCAGCAGCTTGGCCGCGGACAGGAGCCCCGCTACCTTC. It is translated as CASSLAADRSPATF.

This clone occurred once. The chain uses TRBV5-1 and TRBJ2-1, with 14 positions matching TRBD2. The V segment lost 5 bases and the J segment 9 bases; nucleotides outside the gene matches: 7. This CDR3 region has 15 residues. The germline CDR1 and CDR2 sequences are SGHRS and YFSETQ. CDR3 DNA: TGCGCCAGCAGACCTGGACTAGCGGGGGGTCGTGAGCAGTTCTTC. It translates to CASRPGLAGGREQFF.

The rearrangement links TRBV5-1 to TRBJ1-1; maybe TRBD1 (6 bases). The CDR3 totals 13 residues. V gave up 6 bases and J gave up 1 base, with 10 bases separating them. CDR1 is SGHRS and CDR2 is YFSETQ in the germline V gene. The CDR3 bases are TGCGCCAGCAATCAGGGGAGGAACACTGAAGCTTTCTTT. Protein product: CASNQGRNTEAFF.

The chain couples TRBV5-5 to TRBJ2-6, with D perhaps matching TRBD2 (5 bases). The CDR3 is 16 residues long. Germline V gene data show CDR1 as SGHKS and CDR2 as YYEKEE (reference sequence). Trimming pared 0 bases from V and 2 bases from J, leaving 9 bases between. CDR3 sequence: CASSLVPGTGANVLTF. The CDR3 DNA reads as TGTGCCAGCAGCTTGGTGCCGGGGACTGGGGCCAACGTCCTGACTTTC.

J is TRBJ2-5 and V is TRBV5-1; possibly TRBD1 for D (6 bases). The CDR3 consists of 15 residues. CDR1 and CDR2 (germline): SGHRS, YFSETQ. Deletions cut 5 bases from V and 1 base from J, with 15 bases between. The CDR3 region has the DNA TGCGCCAGCAGGCGGATGACAGGTAGCCAAGAGACCCAGTACTTC. Translating it yields CASRRMTGSQETQYF. Supplemented by reference TRBV5-1 and TRBJ2-5, the full variable domain reads KAGVTQTPRYLIKTRGQQVTLSCSPISGHRSVSWYQQTPGQGLQFLFEYFSETQRNKGNFPGRFSGRQFSNSRSEMNVSTLELGDSALYLCASRRMTGSQETQYFGPGTRLLVL.

This clone was seen a handful of times. The chain carries TRBV28 and TRBJ2-1; D may be TRBD2 (7 bases). V was trimmed by 2 bases and J by 0 bases, leaving 20 bases between them. Germline CDR1 is MDHEN and CDR2 is SYDVKM. The CDR3 has 19 residues. CDR3 loop: CASSLGTAGAGSSYNEQFF. The CDR3 DNA sequence: TGTGCCAGCAGTTTAGGTACCGCGGGGGCGGGAAGCTCCTACAATGAGCAGTTCTTC.

There are a few counts of this clone. The chain combines TRBV6-1 with TRBJ2-7, with TRBD1 matching 8 bases. CDR3 length: 14 residues. Germline V CDR1 and CDR2: MNHNS, SASEGT. V trimming: 3 bases; J trimming: 6 bases; junction bases outside the gene matches: 7. CDR3 coding DNA: TGTGCCAGCAGTGAGGGACAGGTTGTAGGCGAGCAGTACTTC. Translating gives CASSEGQVVGEQYF.

The V gene is TRBV15, the J gene TRBJ2-3; a weak D match, TRBD2 (5 bases). The V end was cut by 0 bases, the J end by 4 bases, with 14 bases between. Germline V gives CDR1 LNHNV, CDR2 YYDKDF (reference sequence). There are 16 residues in the CDR3. CDR3 sequence reads: CATSRDGGSSSDTQYF. As DNA, the CDR3 is TGTGCCACCAGCAGAGATGGCGGGTCCTCCTCAGATACGCAGTATTTT.

This clone was detected only a few times. The CDR3 coding sequence is TGTGCCAGCAGCCAAGATCGGGCTAGCGGGGGGGATCTCCAAGAGACCCAGTACTTC. The encoded protein is CASSQDRASGGDLQETQYF. J is TRBJ2-5 and V is TRBV3-1 (or the pseudogene TRBV3-2), with 12 bases fitting TRBD2. The CDR3 covers 19 residues. V trimming: 0 bases; J trimming: 1 base; junction bases outside the gene matches: 9. Looked up from germline, CDR1 is LGHDT and CDR2 is YNNKEL (reference sequence).

The V gene is TRBV5-4, the J gene TRBJ2-1, with TRBD2 matching 9 bases. Germline V lookup: CDR1 SGHNT, CDR2 YYREEE (reference sequence). Trimming at V came to 4 bases and at J to 9 bases, leaving 8 bases not matched to a gene. The CDR3 has 14 amino acids. DNA of the CDR3: TGTGCCAGCAGCACTGGGACTAGCTATTTTGAGCAGTTCTTC. Its protein is CASSTGTSYFEQFF. The full variable domain, rest sourced from reference TRBV5-4 and TRBJ2-1, is ETGVTQSPTHLIKTRGQQVTLRCSSQSGHNTVSWYQQALGQGPQFIFQYYREEENGRGNFPPRFSGLQFPNYSSELNVNALELDDSALYLCASSTGTSYFEQFFGPGTRLTVL.

This clone was picked up a small number of times. Different DNA sequences within this sample yield the same CDR3. This chain connects TRBV5-6 to TRBJ1-1; D unresolved. The CDR3 length is 15 residues. V was shortened by 1 base and J by 4 bases, with 14 bases between the two germline ends. Germline values: CDR1 SGHDT, CDR2 YYEEEE. The CDR3: CASSLQALRSTEAFF. CDR3 sequence (DNA): TGTGCCAGCAGCTTGCAGGCTTTAAGAAGCACTGAAGCTTTCTTT.

V and J are TRBV10-1 and TRBJ2-5; D is possibly TRBD1 (7 bases). The CDR3 is made up of 13 amino acids. The V and J ends lost 7 bases and 5 bases respectively, with 14 bases between them. Germline lookup yields CDR1 WNHNN and CDR2 SYGVQD (reference sequence). As DNA, the CDR3 is TGCGCCAGCAACGGACAGGAGGGGGAGACCCAGTACTTC. Amino acid sequence: CASNGQEGETQYF.

The CDR3 DNA sequence: TGTGCCAGCAGCTCCGACACGGCGACCCTCCACTTT. This encodes CASSSDTATLHF. The chain is built from TRBV7-9 and TRBJ1-6; no clear D. The germline V gene encodes CDR1 SEHNR and CDR2 FQNEAQ (reference sequence). The V end lost 4 bases, the J end lost 14 bases, and 12 bases lay between the germline ends. The CDR3 extends over 12 amino acids.

The V and J genes are TRBV25-1 and TRBJ2-1, with 7 bases fitting TRBD1. The CDR3 length is 13 residues. Germline V gives CDR1 MGHDK, CDR2 SYGVNS. V was pared by 7 bases and J by 4 bases, with 4 bases of the junction left unmatched. For the CDR3, the DNA is TGTGCCAGCACTCAGGGGGTTTACAATGAGCAGTTCTTC. Translation gives CASTQGVYNEQFF.

The rearrangement joins TRBV7-3 to TRBJ2-3; 9 positions agree with TRBD1. Looked up from germline, CDR1 is SGHTA and CDR2 is FQGTGA. The J segment lost 1 base and the V segment lost 5 bases, leaving 4 bases of the junction unmatched. This CDR3 is 15 amino acids long. CDR3 sequence: CASSHTGGGTDTQYF. The CDR3 nucleotides are TGTGCCAGCAGCCATACAGGGGGCGGCACAGATACGCAGTATTTT.

This clone was counted once. CDR3 protein: CASPFGAGNTGELFF. The CDR3 coding sequence is TGTGCCAGCCCCTTTGGAGCGGGTAACACCGGGGAGCTGTTTTTT. V and J are TRBV18 and TRBJ2-2, with D perhaps matching TRBD2 (6 bases). Germline CDR1 KGHSH, CDR2 LQKENI. With 8 bases removed from V and 2 bases from J, the gap between germline ends came to 15 bases. This CDR3 is 15 amino acids long.

Only a few counts were recorded for this clone. V usage is TRBV9 and J usage is TRBJ2-6, with D perhaps matching TRBD1 (6 bases). Looked up from germline, CDR1 is SGDLS and CDR2 is YYNGEE. Trimming took off 3 bases at V and 1 base at J, with 11 bases between the two ends. The CDR3 runs 16 residues. For the CDR3, the DNA is TGTGCCAGCAGCGAATCTACAGGGTCTGGGGCCAACGTCCTGACTTTC. Translation: CASSESTGSGANVLTF.

J is TRBJ2-3 and V is TRBV3-1 (or the pseudogene TRBV3-2); TRBD1 aligns across 9 bases. The CDR3 sequence is 16 residues long. Germline values: CDR1 LGHDT, CDR2 YNNKEL (reference sequence). V was clipped by 4 bases and J by 1 base; unmatched bases: 6. CDR3 DNA sequence: TGTGCCAGCAGCCCACAGGGGGCAGTTGGCACAGATACGCAGTATTTT. Protein product: CASSPQGAVGTDTQYF.